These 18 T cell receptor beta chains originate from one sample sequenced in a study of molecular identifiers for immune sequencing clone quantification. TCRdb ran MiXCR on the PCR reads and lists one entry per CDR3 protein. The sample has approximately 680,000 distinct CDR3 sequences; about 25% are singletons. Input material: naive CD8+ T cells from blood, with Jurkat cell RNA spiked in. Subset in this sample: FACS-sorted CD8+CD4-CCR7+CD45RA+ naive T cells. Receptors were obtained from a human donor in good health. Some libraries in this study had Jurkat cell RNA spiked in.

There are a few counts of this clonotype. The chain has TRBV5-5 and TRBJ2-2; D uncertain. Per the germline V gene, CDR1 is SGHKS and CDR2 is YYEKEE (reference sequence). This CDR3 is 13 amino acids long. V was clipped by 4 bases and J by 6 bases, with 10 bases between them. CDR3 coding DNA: TGTGCCAGCAGCCCAGACCTTCCCGGGGAGCTGTTTTTT. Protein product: CASSPDLPGELFF.

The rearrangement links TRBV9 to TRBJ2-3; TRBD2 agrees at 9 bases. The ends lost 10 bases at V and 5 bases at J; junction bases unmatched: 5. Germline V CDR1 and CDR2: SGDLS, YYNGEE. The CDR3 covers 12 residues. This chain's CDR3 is CARGGGVDTQYF. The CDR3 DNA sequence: TGTGCCCGCGGGGGGGGAGTAGATACGCAGTATTTT.

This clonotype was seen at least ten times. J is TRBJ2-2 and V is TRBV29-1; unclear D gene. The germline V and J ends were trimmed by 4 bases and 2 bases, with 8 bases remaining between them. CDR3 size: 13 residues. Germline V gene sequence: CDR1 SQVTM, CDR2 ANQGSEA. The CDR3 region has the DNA TGCAGCGTTGTCCTATACAACACCGGGGAGCTGTTTTTT. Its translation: CSVVLYNTGELFF.

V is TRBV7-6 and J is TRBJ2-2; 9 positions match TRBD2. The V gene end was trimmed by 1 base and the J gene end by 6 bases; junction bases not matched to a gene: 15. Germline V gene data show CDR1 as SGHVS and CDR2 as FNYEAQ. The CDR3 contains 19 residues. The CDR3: CASSLEKTGTSFYPGELFF. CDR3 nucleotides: TGTGCCAGCAGCTTAGAGAAGACCGGGACTAGCTTTTACCCCGGGGAGCTGTTTTTT. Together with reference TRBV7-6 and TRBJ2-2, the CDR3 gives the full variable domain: GAGVSQSPRYKVTKRGQDVALRCDPISGHVSLYWYRQALGQGPEFLTYFNYEAQQDKSGLPNDRFSAERPEGSISTLTIQRTEQRDSAMYRCASSLEKTGTSFYPGELFFGEGSRLTVL.

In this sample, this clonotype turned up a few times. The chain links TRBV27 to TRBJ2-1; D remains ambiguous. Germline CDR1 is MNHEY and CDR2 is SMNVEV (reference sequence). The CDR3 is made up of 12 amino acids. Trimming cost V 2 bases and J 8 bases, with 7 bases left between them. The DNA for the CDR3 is TGTGCCAGCAGTTTAGGGGTCGATGAGCAGTTCTTC. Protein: CASSLGVDEQFF.

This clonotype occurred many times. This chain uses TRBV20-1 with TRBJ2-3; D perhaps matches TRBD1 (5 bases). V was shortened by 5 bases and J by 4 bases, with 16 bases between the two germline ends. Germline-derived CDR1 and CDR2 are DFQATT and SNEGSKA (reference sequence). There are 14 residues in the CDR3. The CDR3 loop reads CSAQTESGPDTQYF. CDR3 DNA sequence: TGCAGTGCTCAGACAGAATCTGGCCCAGATACGCAGTATTTT.

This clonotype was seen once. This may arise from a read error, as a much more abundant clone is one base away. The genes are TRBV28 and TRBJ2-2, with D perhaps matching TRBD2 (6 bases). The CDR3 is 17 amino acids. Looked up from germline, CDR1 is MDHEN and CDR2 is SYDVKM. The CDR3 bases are TGTGCCAGCAGTTTCCGCCACCGGGGGAAGAACACCGGGGAGCAGTTTTTT. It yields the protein CASSFRHRGKNTGEQFF.

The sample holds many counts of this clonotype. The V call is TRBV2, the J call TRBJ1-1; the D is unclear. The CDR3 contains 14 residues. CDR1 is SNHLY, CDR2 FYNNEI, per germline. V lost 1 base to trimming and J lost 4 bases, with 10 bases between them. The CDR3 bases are TGTGCCAGCAGTGAAGGTGGAGTAAGCACTGAAGCTTTCTTT. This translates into CASSEGGVSTEAFF.

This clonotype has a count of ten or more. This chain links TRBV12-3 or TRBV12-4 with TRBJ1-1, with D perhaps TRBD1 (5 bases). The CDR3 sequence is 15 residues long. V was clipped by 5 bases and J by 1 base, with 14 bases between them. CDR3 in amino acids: CASSRTGTENTEAFF. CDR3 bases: TGTGCCAGCAGTCGTACCGGGACGGAGAACACTGAAGCTTTCTTT.

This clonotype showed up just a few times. CDR3 DNA sequence: TGTGCCACCAGTGAGTCGGGACTATATGTTAGCACAGATACGCAGTATTTT. Translated: CATSESGLYVSTDTQYF. V and J are TRBV24-1 and TRBJ2-3, with 7 bases aligning to TRBD2. This CDR3 has 17 residues. The V and J ends lost 4 bases and 0 bases, in that order; junction bases with no gene match: 9. Germline V gene data show CDR1 as KGHDR and CDR2 as SFDVKD.

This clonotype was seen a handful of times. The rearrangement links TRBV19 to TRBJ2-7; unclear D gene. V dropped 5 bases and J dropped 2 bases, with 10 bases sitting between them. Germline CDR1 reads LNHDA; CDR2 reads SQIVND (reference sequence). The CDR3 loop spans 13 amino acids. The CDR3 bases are TGTGCCAGTAGTGTTACAGTTACCTACGAGCAGTACTTC. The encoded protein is CASSVTVTYEQYF.

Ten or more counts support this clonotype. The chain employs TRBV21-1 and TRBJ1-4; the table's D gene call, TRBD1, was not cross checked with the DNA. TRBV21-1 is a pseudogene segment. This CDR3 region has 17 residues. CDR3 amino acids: CASSKVEGSHANEKLFF. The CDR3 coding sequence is TGTGCCAGCAGCAAAGTCGAGGGGTCGCATGCTAATGAAAAACTGTTTTTT.

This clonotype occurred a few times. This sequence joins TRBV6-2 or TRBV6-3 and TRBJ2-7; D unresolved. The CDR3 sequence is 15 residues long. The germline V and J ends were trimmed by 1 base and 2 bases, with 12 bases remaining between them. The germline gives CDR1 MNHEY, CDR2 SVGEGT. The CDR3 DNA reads TGTGCCAGCAGTTACTTTGCCAGGCCAGCCTACGAGCAGTACTTC. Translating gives CASSYFARPAYEQYF.

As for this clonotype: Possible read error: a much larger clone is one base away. This chain's CDR3 is CASGQGLDQPQHF. DNA for the CDR3: TGTGCCAGTGGACAGGGTTTGGATCAGCCCCAGCATTTT. J is TRBJ1-5 and V is TRBV19; 8 bases align to TRBD1. Germline CDR1 is LNHDA and CDR2 is SQIVND (reference sequence). This CDR3 region has 13 residues. The V and J ends lost 8 bases and 5 bases, in that order; junction bases with no gene match: 5.

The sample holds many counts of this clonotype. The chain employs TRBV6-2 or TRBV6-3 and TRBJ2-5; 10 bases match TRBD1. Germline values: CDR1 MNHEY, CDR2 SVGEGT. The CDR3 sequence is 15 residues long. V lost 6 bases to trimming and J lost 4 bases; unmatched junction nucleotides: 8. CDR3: CASRSDRGRGETQYF. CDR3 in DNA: TGTGCCAGCAGAAGTGACAGGGGGCGCGGAGAGACCCAGTACTTC.

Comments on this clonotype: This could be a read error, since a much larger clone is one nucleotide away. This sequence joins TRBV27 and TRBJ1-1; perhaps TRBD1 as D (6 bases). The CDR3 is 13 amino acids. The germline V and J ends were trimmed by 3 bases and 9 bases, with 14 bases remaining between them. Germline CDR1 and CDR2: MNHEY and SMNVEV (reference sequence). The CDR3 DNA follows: TGTGCCAGCAGTTTGGCAGGGGCGGTCAAAGCTTTCTTT. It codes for CASSLAGAVKAFF.

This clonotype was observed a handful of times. CDR3: CASSEDREVENIQYF. The CDR3 nucleotides read TGTGCCAGCAGCGAGGACAGGGAAGTGGAGAACATTCAGTACTTC. The chain carries TRBV28 and TRBJ2-4; the match to TRBD1 covers 8 bases. The CDR3 consists of 15 residues. The junction had 11 bases not matched to a gene; V was cut back by 6 bases and J by 7 bases. Per the germline V gene, CDR1 is MDHEN and CDR2 is SYDVKM.

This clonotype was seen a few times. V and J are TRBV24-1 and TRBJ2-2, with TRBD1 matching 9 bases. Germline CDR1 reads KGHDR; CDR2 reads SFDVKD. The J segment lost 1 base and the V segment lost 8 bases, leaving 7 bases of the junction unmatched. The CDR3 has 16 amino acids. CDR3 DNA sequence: TGTGCCACCATTCATCCGGGACAGGGGAACACCGGGGAGCTGTTTTTT. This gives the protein CATIHPGQGNTGELFF.